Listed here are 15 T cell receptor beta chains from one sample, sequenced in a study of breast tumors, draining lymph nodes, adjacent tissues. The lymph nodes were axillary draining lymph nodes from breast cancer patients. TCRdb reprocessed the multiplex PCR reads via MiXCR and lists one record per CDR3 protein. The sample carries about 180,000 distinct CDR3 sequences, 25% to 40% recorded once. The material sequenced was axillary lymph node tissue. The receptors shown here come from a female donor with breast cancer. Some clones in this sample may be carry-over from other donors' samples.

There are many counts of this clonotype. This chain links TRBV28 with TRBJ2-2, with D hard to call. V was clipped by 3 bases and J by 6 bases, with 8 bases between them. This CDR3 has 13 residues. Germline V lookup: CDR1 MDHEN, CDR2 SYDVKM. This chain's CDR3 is CASSFSYPGELFF. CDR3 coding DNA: TGTGCCAGCAGTTTCTCCTATCCCGGGGAGCTGTTTTTT.

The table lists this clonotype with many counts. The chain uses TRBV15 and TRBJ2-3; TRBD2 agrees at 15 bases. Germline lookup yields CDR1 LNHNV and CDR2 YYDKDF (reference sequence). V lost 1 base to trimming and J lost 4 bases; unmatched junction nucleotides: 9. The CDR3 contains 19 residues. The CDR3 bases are TGTGCCACCAGCAGAGGGACTAGCGGGGGGGCCTTTGGGCCAGATACGCAGTATTTT. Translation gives CATSRGTSGGAFGPDTQYF.

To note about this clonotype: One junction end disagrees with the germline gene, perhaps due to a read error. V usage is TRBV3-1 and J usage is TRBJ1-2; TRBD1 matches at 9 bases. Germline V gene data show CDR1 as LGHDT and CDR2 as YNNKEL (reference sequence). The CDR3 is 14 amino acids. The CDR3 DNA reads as TGCGCCAGCAGCCAAGCACAGGGGGCAGGGGGCTACACCTTC. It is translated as CASSQAQGAGGYTF.

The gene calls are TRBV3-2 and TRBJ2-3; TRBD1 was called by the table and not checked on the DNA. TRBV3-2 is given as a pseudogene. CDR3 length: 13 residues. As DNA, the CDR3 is TGTGCCAGCAGGCAGGGGCTCGCAGATACGCAGTATTTT. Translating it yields CASRQGLADTQYF.

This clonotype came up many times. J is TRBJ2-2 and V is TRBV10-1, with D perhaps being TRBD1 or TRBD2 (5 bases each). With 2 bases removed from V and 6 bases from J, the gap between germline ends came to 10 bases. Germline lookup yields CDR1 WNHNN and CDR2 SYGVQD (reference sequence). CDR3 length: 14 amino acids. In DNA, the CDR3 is TGCGCCAGCAGTGAGGAGGGACCCCCCGGGGAGCTGTTTTTT. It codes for CASSEEGPPGELFF.

CDR3 residues: CASKFYTEAFF. The CDR3 DNA sequence: TGTGCCAGTAAGTTTTACACTGAAGCTTTCTTT. This sequence joins TRBV19 and TRBJ1-1; D not resolved. The CDR3 has 11 amino acids. Germline CDR1 and CDR2: LNHDA and SQIVND (reference sequence). Trimming cost V 7 bases and J 3 bases, with 6 bases left between them.

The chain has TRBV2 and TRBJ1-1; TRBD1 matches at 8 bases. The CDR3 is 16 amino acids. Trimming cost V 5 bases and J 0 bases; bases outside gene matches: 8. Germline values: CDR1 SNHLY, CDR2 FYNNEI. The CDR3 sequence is CASSHGRGQMNTEAFF. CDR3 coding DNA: TGTGCCAGCAGTCACGGCAGGGGGCAAATGAACACTGAAGCTTTCTTT.

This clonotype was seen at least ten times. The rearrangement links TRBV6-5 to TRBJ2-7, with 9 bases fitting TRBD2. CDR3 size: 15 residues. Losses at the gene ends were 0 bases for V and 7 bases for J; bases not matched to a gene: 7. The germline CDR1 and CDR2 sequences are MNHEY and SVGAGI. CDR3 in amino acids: CASSYSRLAGNEQYF. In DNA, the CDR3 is TGTGCCAGCAGTTACTCGAGGCTAGCGGGGAATGAGCAGTACTTC.

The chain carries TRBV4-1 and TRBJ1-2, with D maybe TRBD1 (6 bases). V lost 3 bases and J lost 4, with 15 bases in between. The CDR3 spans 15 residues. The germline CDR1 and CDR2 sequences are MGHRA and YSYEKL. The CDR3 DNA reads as TGCGCCAGCAGCCAGGAGGTGACAGGAACCTATGGCTACACCTTC. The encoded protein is CASSQEVTGTYGYTF.

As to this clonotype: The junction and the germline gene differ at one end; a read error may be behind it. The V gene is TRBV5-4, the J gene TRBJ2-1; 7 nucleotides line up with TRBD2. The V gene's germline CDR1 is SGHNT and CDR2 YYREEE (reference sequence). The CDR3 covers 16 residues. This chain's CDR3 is CASSRYVAGVSAEQLF. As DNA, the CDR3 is TGTGCCAGCAGCCGTTACGTGGCGGGAGTATCGGCTGAGCAGCTCTTC.

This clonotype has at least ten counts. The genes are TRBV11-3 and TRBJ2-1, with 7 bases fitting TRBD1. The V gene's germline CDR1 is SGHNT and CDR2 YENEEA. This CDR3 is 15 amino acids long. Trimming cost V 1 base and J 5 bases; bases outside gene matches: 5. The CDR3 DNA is TGTGCCAGCAGCTTAGGACAGGGCAGGAACAATGAGCAGTTCTTC. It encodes CASSLGQGRNNEQFF.

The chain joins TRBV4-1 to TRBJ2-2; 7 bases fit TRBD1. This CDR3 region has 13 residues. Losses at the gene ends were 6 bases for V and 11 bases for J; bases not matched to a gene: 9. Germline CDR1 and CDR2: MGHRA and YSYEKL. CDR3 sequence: CASSRQGRGELFF. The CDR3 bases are TGCGCCAGCAGTCGACAGGGTAGAGGCGAGCTGTTTTTT.

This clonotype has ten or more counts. CDR3 in amino acids: CASRGQRFGTQYF. CDR3 sequence (DNA): TGTGCCAGCAGAGGACAGCGCTTTGGGACGCAGTATTTT. The gene calls are TRBV13 and TRBJ2-3; D is perhaps TRBD1 (6 bases). The V gene's germline CDR1 is PRHDT and CDR2 FYEKMQ (reference sequence). The length of the CDR3 is 13 residues. V was cut by 6 bases and J by 9 bases, with 16 bases left in between.

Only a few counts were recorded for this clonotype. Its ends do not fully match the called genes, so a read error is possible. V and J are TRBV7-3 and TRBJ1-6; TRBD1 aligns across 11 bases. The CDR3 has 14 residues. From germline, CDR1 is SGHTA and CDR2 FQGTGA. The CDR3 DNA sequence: TGTGCCAGCGGGGGGGACAGGGGGAATTCCCCCCTCCACTTT. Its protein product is CASGGDRGNSPLHF.

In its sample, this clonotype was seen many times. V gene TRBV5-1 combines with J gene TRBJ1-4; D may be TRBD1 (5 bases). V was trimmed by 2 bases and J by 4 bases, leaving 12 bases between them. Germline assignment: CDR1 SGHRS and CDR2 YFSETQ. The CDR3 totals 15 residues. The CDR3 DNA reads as TGCGCCAGCAGCTTCGGGGGGTTCGTTAATGAAAAACTGTTTTTT. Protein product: CASSFGGFVNEKLFF.